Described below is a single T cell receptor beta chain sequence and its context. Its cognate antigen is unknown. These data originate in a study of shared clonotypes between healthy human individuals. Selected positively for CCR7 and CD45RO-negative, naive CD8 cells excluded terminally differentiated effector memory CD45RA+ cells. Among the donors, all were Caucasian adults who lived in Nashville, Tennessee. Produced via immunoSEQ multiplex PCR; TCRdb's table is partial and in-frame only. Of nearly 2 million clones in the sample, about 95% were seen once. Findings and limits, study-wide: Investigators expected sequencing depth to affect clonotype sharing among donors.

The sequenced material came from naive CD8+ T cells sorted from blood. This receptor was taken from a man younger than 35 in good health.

Here the CDR3 DNA reads TGTGCCAGCAGCTTAATGACTAGCGGCTTGGAGGGGGGCACAGATACGCAGTATTTT. Amino acid sequence: CASSLMTSGLEGGTDTQYF. The chain recombines TRBV7-6 with TRBJ2-3; 9 positions agree with TRBD2. This CDR3 has 19 residues. Trimming removed 2 bases from V and 1 base from J; junction bases left unmatched: 13. In germline, CDR1 is SGHVS, CDR2 FNYEAQ.